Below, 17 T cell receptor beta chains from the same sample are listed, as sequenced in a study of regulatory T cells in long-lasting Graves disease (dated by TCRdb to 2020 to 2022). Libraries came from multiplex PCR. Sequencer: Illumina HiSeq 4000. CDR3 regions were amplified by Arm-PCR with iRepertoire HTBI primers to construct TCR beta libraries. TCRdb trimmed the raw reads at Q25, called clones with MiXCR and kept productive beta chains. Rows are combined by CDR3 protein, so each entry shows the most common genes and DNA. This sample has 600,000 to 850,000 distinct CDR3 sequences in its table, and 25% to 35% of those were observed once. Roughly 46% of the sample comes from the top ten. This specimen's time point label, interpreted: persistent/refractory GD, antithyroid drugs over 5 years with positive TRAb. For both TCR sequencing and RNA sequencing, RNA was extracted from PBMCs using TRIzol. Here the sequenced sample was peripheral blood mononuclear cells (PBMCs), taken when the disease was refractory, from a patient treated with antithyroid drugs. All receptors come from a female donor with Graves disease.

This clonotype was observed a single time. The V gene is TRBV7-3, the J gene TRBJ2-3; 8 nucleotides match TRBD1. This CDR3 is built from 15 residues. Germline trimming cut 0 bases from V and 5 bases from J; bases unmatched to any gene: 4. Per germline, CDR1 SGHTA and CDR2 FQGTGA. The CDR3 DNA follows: TGTGCCAGCAGCTTAACCGGACAGGGAGTAGATACGCAGTATTTT. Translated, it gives CASSLTGQGVDTQYF.

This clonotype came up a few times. CDR3 loop: CASSSQVSNQPQHF. CDR3 DNA sequence: TGTGCCAGCAGTTCTCAGGTTAGCAATCAGCCCCAGCATTTT. V is TRBV6-5 and J is TRBJ1-5; D uncertain. CDR1 and CDR2 from the germline V gene are MNHEY and SVGAGI. The ends were cut back, 4 bases at V and 0 bases at J, with 7 bases in the middle. The CDR3 totals 14 residues.

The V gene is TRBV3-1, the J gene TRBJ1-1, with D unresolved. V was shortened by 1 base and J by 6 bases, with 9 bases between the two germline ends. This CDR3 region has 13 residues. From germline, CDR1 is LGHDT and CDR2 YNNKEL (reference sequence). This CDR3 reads CASSQAPVPEAFF. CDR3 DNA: TGTGCCAGCAGCCAAGCCCCCGTACCTGAAGCTTTCTTT.

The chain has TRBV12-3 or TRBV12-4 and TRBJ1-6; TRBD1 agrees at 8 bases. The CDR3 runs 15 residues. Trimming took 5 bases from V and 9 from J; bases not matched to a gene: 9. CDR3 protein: CASSGGQASASPLHF. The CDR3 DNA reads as TGTGCCAGCAGTGGGGGACAGGCGTCAGCTTCACCCCTCCACTTT.

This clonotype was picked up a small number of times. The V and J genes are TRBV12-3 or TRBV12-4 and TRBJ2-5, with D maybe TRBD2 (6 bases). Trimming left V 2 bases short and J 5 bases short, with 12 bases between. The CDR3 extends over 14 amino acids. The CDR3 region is CASSLSGVEETQYF. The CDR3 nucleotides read TGTGCCAGCAGTTTATCGGGAGTTGAGGAGACCCAGTACTTC.

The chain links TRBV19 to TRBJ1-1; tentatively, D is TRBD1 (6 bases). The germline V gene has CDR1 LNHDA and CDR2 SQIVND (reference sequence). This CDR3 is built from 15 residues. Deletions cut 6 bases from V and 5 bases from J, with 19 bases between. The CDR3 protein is CASSSNRVFGTEAFF. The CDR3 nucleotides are TGTGCCAGTAGCAGCAACAGGGTTTTTGGGACTGAAGCTTTCTTT.

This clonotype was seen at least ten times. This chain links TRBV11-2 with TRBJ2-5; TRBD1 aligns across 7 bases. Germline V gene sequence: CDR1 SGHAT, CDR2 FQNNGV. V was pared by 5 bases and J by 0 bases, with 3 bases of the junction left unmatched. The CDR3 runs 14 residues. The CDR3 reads CASSRGQHQETQYF. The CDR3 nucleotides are TGTGCCAGCAGCCGGGGACAGCACCAAGAGACCCAGTACTTC.

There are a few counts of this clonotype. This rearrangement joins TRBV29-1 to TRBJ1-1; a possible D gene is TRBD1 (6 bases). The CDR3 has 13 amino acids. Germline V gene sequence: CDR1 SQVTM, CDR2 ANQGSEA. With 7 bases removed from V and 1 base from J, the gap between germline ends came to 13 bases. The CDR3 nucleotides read TGCAGCGCCCAGCCACAGGGGAACACTGAAGCTTTCTTT. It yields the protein CSAQPQGNTEAFF.

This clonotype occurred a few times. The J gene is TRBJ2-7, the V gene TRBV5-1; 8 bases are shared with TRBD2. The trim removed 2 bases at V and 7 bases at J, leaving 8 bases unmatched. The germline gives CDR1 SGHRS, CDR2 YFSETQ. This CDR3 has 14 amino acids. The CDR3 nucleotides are TGCGCCAGCAGCTTCTCGGGAGGGCCTGAAGAGCAGTACTTC. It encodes CASSFSGGPEEQYF.

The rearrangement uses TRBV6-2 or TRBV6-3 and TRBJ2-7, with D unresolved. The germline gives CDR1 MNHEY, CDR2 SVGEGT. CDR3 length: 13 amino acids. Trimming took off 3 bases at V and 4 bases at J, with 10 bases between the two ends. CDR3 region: CASSYKQLYEQYF. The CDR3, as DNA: TGTGCCAGCAGTTATAAACAGCTATACGAGCAGTACTTC.

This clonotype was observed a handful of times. The CDR3 DNA reads TGTGCCAGCAGCTTAGGGGGCCCGGGGACCGGGGAGCTGTTTTTT. It translates to CASSLGGPGTGELFF. The rearrangement joins TRBV11-2 to TRBJ2-2; the D gene could be TRBD1 or TRBD2 (5 bases each). V shed 1 base and J shed 5 bases, with 11 bases lying between them. Germline lookup yields CDR1 SGHAT and CDR2 FQNNGV. This CDR3 has 15 residues.

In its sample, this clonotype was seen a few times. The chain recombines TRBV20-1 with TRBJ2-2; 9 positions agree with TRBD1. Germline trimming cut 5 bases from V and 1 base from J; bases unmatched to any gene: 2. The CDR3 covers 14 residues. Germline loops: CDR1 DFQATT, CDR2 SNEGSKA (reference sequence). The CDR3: CSALTGGNTGELFF. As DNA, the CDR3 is TGCAGTGCTTTGACAGGGGGGAACACCGGGGAGCTGTTTTTT.

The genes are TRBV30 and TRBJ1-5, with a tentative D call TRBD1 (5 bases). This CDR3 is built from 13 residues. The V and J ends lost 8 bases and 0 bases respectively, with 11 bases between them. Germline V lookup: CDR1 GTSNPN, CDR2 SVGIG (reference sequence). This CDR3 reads CAPGGDSNQPQHF. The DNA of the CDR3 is TGTGCCCCGGGGGGAGATAGCAATCAGCCCCAGCATTTT.

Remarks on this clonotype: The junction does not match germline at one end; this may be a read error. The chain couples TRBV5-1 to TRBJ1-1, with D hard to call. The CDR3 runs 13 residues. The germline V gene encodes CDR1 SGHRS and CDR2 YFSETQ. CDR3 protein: CASSSEGNAEAFF. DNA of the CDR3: TGCGCCAGCAGTTCCGAAGGGAACGCTGAAGCTTTCTTT.

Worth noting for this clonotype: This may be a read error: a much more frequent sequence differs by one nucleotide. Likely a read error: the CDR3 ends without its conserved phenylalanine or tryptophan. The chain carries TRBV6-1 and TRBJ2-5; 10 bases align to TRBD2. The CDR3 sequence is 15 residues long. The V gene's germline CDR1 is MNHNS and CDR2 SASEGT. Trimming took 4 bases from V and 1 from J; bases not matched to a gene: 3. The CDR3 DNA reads TGTGCCAGCAGTGCCGGGACTAGCGTCCAAGAGACCCAGTACCTC. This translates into CASSAGTSVQETQYL.

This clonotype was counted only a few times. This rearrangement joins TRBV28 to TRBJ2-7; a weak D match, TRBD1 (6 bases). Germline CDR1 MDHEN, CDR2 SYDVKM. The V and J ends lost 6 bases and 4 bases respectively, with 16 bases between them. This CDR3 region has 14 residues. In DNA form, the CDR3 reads TGTGCCAGCAGCTTAGTTGCAGGGGCATACGAGCAGTACTTC. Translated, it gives CASSLVAGAYEQYF.

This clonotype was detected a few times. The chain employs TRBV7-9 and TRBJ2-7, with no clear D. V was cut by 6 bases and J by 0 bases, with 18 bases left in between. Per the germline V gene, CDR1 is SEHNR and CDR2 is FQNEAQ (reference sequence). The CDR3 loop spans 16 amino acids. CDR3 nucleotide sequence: TGTGCCAGCAGTTACGCTACCTTAACCCGCTCCTACGAGCAGTACTTC. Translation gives CASSYATLTRSYEQYF.